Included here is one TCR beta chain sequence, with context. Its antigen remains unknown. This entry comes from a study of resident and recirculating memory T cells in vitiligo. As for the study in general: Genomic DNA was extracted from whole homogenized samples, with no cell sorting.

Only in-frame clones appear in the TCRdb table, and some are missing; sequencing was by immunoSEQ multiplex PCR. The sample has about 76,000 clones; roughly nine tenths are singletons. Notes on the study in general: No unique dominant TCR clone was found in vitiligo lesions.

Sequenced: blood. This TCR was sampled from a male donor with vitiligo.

The CDR3, as DNA: TGTGCCAGCAGTTTGTCGGGAGGCTCGAGCAATCAGCCCCAGCATTTT. Protein: CASSLSGGSSNQPQHF. The V and J genes are TRBV27 and TRBJ1-5; no reliable D call. Trimming removed 3 bases at V and 1 base at J, with 13 bases between. This CDR3 has 16 residues. The germline gives CDR1 MNHEY, CDR2 SMNVEV (reference sequence).